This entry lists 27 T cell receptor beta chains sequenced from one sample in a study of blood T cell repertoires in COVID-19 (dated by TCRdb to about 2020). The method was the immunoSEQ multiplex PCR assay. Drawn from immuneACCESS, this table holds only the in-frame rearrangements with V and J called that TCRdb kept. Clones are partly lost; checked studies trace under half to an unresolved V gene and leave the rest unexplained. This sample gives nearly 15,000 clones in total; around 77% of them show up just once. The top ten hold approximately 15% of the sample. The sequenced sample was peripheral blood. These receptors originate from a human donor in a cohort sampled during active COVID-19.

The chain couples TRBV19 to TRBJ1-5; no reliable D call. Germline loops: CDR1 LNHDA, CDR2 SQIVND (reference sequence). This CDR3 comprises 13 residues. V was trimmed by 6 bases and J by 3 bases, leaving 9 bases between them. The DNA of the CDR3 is TGTGCCAGTAGCGTCCAAGCCAATCAGCCCCAGCATTTT. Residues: CASSVQANQPQHF. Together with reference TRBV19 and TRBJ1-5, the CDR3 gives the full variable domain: DGGITQSPKYLFRKEGQNVTLSCEQNLNHDAMYWYRQDPGQGLRLIYYSQIVNDFQKGDIAEGYSVSREKKESFPLTVTSAQKNPTAFYLCASSVQANQPQHFGDGTRLSIL.

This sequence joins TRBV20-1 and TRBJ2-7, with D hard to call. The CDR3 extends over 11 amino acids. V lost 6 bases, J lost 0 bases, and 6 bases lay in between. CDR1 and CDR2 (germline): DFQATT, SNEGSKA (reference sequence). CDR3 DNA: TGCAGTGCCCAACTCTCCTACGAGCAGTACTTC. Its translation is CSAQLSYEQYF.

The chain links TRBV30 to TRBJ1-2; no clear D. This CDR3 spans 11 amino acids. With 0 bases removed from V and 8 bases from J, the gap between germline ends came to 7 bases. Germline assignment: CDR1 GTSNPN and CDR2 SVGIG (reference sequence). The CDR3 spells CAWSVIGGYTF. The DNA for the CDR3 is TGTGCCTGGAGTGTAATTGGCGGCTACACCTTC.

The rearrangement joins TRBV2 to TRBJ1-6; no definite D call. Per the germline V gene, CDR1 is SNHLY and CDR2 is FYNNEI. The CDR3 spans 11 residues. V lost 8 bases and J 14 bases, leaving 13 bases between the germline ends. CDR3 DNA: TGTGCCAGCTGCGAGGAGGTATCCCTCCACTTT. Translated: CASCEEVSLHF. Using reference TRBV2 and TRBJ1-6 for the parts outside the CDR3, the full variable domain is EPEVTQTPSHQVTQMGQEVILRCVPISNHLYFYWYRQILGQKVEFLVSFYNNEISEKSEIFDDQFSVERPDGSNFTLKIRSTKLEDSAMYFCASCEEVSLHFGNGTRLTVT.

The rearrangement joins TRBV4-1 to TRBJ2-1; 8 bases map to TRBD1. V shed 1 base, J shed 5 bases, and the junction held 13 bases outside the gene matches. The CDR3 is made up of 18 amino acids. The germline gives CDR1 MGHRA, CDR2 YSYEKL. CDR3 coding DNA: TGCGCCAGCAGCCAAGTAAAACGGACAGGGAAATTTAACAATGAGCAGTTCTTC. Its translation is CASSQVKRTGKFNNEQFF.

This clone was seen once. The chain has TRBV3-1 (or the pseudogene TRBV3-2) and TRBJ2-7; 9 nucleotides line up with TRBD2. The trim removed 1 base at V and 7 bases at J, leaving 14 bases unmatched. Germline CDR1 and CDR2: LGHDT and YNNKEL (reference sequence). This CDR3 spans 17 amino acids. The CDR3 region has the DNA TGTGCCAGCAGCCAAGCGGCGGGAGGGTATTACACGGGAGAGCAGTACTTC. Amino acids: CASSQAAGGYYTGEQYF.

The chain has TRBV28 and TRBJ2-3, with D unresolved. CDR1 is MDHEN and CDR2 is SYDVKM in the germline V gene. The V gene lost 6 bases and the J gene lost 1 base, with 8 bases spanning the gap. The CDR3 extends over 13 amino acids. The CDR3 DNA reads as TGTGCCAGCAGCGCGAGTGGCACAGATACGCAGTATTTT. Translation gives CASSASGTDTQYF.

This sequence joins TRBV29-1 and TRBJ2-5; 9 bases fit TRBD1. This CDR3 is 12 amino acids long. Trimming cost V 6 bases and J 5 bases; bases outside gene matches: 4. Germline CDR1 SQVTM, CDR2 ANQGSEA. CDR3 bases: TGCAGCGTCAACAGGGGGCTGGAGACCCAGTACTTC. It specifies CSVNRGLETQYF.

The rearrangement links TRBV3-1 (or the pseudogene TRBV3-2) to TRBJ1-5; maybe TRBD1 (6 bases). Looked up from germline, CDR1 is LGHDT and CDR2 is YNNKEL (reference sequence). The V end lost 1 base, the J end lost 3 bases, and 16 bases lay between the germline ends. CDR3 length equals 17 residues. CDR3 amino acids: CASSQGGGPGNNQPQHF. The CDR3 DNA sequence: TGTGCCAGCAGCCAAGGCGGGGGGCCAGGAAACAATCAGCCCCAGCATTTT.

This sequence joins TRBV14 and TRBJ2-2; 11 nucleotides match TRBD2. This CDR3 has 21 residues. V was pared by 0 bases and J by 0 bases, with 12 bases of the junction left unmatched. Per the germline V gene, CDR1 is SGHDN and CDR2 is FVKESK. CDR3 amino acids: CASSQDSWASGRTANTGELFF. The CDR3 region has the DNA TGTGCCAGCAGCCAAGATAGTTGGGCTAGCGGGAGGACCGCGAACACCGGGGAGCTGTTTTTT.

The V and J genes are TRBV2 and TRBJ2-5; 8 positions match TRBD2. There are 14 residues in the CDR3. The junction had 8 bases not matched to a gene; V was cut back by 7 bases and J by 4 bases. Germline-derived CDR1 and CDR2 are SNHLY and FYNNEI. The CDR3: CASTERGTGETQYF. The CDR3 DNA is TGTGCCAGCACTGAGCGGGGGACGGGAGAGACCCAGTACTTC.

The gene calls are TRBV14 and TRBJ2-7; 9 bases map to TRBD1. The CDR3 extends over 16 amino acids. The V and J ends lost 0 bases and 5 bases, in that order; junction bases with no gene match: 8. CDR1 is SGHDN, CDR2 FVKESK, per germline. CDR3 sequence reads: CASSQDTGQGMNEQYF. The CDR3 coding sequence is TGTGCCAGCAGCCAAGATACGGGACAGGGTATGAACGAGCAGTACTTC. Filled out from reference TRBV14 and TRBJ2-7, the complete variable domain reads EAGVTQFPSHSVIEKGQTVTLRCDPISGHDNLYWYRRVMGKEIKFLLHFVKESKQDESGMPNNRFLAERTGGTYSTLKVQPAELEDSGVYFCASSQDTGQGMNEQYFGPGTRLTVT.

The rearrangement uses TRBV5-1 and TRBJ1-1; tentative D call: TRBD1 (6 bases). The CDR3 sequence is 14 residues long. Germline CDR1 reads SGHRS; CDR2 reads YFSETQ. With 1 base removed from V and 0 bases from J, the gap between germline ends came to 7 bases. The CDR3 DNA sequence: TGCGCCAGCAGCTTGACAGGGATGAACACTGAAGCTTTCTTT. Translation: CASSLTGMNTEAFF.

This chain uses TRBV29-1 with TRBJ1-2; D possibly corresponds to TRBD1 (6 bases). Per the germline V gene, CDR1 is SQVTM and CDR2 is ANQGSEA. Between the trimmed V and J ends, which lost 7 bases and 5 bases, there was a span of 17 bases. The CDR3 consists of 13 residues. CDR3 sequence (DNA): TGCAGCGGGCGCCTGGACAGCCAGTATGGCTACACCTTC. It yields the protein CSGRLDSQYGYTF. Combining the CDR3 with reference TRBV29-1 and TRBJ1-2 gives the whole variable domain SAVISQKPSRDICQRGTSLTIQCQVDSQVTMMFWYRQQPGQSLTLIATANQGSEATYESGFVIDKFPISRPNLTFSTLTVSNMSPEDSSIYLCSGRLDSQYGYTFGSGTRLTVV.

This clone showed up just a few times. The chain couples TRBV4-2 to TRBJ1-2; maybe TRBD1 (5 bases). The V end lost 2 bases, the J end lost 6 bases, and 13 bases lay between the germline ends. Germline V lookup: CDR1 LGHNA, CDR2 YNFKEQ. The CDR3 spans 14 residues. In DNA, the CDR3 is TGTGCCAGCAGCCAAACCGGCGGGGGACATGGCTACACCTTC. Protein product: CASSQTGGGHGYTF.

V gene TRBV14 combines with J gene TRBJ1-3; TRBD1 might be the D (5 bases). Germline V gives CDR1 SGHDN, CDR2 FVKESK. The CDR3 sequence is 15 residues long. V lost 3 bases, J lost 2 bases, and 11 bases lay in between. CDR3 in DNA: TGTGCCAGCAGCCATAGGGGAGGAGCTGGAAACACCATATATTTT. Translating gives CASSHRGGAGNTIYF.

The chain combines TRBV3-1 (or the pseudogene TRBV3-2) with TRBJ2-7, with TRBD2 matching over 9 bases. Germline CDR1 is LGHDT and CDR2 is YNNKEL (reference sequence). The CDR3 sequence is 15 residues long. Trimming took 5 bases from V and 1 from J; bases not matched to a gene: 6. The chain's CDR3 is CASSVSLAGSYEQYF. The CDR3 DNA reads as TGTGCCAGCAGCGTTAGCCTAGCGGGATCCTACGAGCAGTACTTC.

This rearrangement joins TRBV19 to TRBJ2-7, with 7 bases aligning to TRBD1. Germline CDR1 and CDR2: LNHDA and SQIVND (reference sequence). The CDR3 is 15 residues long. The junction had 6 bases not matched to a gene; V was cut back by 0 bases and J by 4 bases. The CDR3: CASSIEEGASYEQYF. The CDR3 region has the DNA TGTGCCAGTAGTATAGAAGAGGGGGCGAGTTACGAGCAGTACTTC.

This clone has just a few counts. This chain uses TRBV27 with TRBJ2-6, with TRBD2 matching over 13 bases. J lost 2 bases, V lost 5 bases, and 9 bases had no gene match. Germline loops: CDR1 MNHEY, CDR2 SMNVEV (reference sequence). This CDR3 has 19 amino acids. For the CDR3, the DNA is TGTGCCAGCAGTCACCGGGCACTAGCGGGAGGGCCTGGGGCCAACGTCCTGACTTTC. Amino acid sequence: CASSHRALAGGPGANVLTF.

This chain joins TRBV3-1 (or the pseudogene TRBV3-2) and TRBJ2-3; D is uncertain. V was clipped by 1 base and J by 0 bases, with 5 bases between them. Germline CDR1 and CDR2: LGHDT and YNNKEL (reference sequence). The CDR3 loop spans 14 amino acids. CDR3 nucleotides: TGTGCCAGCAGCCAAGTCCCTAGCACAGATACGCAGTATTTT. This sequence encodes CASSQVPSTDTQYF.

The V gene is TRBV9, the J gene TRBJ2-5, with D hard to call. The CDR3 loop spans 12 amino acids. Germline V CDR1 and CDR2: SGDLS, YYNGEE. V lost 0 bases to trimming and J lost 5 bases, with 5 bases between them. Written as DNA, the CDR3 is TGTGCCAGCAGCGTAGCCGGGGAGACCCAGTACTTC. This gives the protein CASSVAGETQYF.

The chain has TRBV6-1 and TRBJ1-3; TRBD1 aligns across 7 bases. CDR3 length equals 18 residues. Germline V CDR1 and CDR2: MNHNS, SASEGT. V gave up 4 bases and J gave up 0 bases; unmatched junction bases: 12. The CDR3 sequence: CASSADRVKPDSGNTIYF. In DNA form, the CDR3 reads TGTGCCAGCAGTGCCGACAGGGTCAAACCTGACTCTGGAAACACCATATATTTT.

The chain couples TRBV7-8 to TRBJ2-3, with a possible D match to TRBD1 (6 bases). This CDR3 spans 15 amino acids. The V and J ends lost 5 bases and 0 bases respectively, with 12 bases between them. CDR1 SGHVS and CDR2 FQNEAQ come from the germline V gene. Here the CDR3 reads CASSEDRTSTDTQYF. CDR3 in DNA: TGTGCCAGCAGCGAGGACAGAACTAGCACAGATACGCAGTATTTT.

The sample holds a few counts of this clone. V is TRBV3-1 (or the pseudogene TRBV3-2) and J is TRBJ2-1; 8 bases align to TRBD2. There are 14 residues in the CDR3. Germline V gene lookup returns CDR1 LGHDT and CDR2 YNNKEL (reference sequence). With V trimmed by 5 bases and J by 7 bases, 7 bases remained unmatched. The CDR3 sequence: CASSKRERLNEQFF. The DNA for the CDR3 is TGTGCCAGCAGCAAGCGGGAGAGGCTGAATGAGCAGTTCTTC.

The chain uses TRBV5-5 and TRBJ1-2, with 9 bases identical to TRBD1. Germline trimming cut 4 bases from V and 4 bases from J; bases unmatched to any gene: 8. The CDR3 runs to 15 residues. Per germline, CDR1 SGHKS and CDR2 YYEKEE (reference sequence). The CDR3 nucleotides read TGTGCCAGCAGCCCTGGGGACAGGGTAAGCTATGGCTACACCTTC. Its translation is CASSPGDRVSYGYTF.

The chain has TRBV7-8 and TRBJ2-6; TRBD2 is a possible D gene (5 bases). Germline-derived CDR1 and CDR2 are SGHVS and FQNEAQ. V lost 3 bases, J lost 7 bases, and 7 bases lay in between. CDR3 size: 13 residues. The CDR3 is CASSFSGANVLTF. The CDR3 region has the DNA TGTGCCAGCAGCTTTTCGGGAGCCAACGTCCTGACTTTC.

The CDR3 bases are TGTGCCAGCAGTTTAACCCTAGCGGAGCAGTTCTTC. Translation gives CASSLTLAEQFF. J is TRBJ2-1 and V is TRBV28, with a possible D match to TRBD2 (6 bases). Germline loops: CDR1 MDHEN, CDR2 SYDVKM. The CDR3 length is 12 residues. Between the trimmed V and J ends, which lost 2 bases and 10 bases, there was a span of 9 bases.